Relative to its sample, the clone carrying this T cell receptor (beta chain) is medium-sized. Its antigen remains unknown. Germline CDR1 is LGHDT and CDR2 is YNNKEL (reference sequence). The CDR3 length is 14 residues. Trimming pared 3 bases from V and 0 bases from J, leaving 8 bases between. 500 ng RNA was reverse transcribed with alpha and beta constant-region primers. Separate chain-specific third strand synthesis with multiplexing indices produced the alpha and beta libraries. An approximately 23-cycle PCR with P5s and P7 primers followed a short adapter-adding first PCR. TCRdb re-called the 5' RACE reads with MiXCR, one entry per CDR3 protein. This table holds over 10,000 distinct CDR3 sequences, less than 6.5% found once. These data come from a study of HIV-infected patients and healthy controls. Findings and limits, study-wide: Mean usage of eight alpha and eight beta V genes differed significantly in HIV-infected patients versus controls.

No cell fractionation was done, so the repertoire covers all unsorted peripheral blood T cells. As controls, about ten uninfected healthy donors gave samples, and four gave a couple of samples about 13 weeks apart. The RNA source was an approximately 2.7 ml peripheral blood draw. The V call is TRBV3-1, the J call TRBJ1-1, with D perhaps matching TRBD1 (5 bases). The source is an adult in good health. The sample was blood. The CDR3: CASSHPGLNTEAFF. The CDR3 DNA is TGTGCCAGCAGCCATCCAGGGTTGAACACTGAAGCTTTCTTT.